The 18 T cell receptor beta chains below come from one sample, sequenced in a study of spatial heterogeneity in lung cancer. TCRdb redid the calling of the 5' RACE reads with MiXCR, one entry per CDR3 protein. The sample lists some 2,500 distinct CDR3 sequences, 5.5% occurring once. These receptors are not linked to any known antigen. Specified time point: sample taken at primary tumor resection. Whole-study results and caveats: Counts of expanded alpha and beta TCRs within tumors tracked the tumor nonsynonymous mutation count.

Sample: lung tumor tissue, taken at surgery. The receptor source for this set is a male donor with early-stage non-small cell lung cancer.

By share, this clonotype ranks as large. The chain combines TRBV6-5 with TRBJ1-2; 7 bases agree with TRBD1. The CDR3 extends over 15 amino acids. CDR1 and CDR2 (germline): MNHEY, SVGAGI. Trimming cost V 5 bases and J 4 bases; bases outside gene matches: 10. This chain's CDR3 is CASSHPLTGSYGYTF. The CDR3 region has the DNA TGTGCCAGCAGTCACCCCCTGACAGGGTCCTATGGCTACACCTTC.

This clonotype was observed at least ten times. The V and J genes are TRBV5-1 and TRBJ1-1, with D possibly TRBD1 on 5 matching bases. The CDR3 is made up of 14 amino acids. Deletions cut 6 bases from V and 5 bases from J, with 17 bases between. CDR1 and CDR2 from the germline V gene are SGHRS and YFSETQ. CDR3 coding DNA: TGCGCCAGCACCACCGGTGGGGGGTATACTGAAGCTTTCTTT. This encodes CASTTGGGYTEAFF.

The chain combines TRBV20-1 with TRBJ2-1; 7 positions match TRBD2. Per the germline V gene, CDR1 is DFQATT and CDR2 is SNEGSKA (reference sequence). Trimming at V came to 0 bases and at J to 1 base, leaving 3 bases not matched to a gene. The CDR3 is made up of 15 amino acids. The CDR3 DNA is TGCAGTGCTAGAGACCCGGGAGGATCCTACAATGAGCAGTTCTTC. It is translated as CSARDPGGSYNEQFF.

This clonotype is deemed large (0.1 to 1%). The DNA for the CDR3 is TGTGCCAGCCGACAGGGGATGACGAACACCGGGGAGCTGTTTTTT. The encoded protein is CASRQGMTNTGELFF. The V call is TRBV27, the J call TRBJ2-2; 8 bases align to TRBD1. Per germline, CDR1 MNHEY and CDR2 SMNVEV (reference sequence). This CDR3 is built from 15 residues. The junction had 5 bases not matched to a gene; V was cut back by 8 bases and J by 0 bases.

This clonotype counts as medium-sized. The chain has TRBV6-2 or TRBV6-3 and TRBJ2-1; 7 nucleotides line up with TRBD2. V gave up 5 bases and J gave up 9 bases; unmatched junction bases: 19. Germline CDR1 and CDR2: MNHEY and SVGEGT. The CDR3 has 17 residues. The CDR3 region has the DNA TGTGCCAGCAGTCCCCAAAGACTCGAGCGGGGCTCAGGTGAGCAGTTCTTC. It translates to CASSPQRLERGSGEQFF.

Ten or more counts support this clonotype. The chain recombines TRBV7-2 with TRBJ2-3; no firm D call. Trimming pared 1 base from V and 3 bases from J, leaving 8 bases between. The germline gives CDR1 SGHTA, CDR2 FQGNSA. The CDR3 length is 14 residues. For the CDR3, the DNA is TGTGCCAGCAGCTTAGAGCTAGAAACAGATACGCAGTATTTT. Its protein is CASSLELETDTQYF.

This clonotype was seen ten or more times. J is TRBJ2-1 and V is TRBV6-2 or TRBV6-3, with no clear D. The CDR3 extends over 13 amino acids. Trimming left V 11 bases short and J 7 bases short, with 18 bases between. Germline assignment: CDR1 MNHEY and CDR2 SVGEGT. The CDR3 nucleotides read TGTGCCGCCTCCGGCTACCCCCTAAATGAGCAGTTCTTC. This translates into CAASGYPLNEQFF.

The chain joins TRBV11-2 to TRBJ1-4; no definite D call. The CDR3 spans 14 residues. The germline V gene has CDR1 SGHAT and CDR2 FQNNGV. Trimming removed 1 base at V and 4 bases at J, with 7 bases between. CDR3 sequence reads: CASSLGGDNEKLFF. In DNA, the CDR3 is TGTGCCAGCAGCTTAGGCGGAGATAATGAAAAACTGTTTTTT.

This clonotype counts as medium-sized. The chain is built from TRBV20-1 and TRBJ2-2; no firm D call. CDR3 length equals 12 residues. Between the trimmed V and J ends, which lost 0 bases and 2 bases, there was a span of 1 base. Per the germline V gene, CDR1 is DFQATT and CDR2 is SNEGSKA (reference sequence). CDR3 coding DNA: TGCAGTGCTAGAGATAACACCGGGGAGCTGTTTTTT. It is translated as CSARDNTGELFF.

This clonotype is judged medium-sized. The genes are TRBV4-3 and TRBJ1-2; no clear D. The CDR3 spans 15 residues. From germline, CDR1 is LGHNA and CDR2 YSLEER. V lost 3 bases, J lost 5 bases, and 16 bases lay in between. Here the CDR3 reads CASSHALRVGYGYTF. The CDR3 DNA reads TGCGCCAGCAGCCACGCCCTTCGGGTTGGATATGGCTACACCTTC.

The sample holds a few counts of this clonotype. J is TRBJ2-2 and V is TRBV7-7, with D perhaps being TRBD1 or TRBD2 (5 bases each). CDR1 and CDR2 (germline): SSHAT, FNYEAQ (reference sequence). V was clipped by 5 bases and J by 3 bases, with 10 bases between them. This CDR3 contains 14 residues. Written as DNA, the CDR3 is TGTGCCAGCAGCCCTGGGACCCACACCGGGGAGCTGTTTTTT. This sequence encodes CASSPGTHTGELFF.

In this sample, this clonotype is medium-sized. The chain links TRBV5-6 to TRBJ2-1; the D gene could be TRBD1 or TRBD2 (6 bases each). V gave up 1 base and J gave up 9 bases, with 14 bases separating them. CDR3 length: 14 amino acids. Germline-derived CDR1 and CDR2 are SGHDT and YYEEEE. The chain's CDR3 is CASSLYLGGTEQFF. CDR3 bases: TGTGCCAGCAGCTTGTATTTGGGGGGCACTGAGCAGTTCTTC.

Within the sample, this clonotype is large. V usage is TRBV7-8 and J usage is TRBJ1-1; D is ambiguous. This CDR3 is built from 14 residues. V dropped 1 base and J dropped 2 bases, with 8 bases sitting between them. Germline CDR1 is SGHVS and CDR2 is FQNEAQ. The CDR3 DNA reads TGTGCCAGCAGCTTAGTCCAGGTAAACACTGAAGCTTTCTTT. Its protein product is CASSLVQVNTEAFF.

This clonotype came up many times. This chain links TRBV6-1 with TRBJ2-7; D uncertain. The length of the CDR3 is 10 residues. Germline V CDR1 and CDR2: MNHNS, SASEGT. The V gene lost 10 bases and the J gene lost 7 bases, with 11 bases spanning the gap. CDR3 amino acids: CATTLGEQYF. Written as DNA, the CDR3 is TGTGCCACCACCCTGGGGGAGCAGTACTTC.

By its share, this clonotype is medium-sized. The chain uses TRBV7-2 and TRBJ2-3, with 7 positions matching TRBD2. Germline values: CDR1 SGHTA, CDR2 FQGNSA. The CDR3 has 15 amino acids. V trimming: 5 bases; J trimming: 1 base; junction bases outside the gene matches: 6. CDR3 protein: CASSILAAGTDTQYF. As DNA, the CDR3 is TGTGCCAGCAGCATCCTAGCGGCCGGCACAGATACGCAGTATTTT.

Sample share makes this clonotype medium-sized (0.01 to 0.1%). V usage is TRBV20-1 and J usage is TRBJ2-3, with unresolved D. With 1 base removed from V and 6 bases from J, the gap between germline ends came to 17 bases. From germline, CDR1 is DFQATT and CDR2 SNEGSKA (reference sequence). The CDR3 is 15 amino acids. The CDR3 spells CSARVLLGLEDTQYF. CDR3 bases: TGCAGTGCTAGAGTTCTCCTTGGGTTGGAGGATACGCAGTATTTT.

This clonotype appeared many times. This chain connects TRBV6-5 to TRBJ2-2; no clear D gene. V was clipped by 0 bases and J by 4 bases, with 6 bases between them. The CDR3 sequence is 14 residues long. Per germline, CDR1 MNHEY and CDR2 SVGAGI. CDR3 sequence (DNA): TGTGCCAGCAGTTACTCTTGGCGCACCGGGGAGCTGTTTTTT. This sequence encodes CASSYSWRTGELFF.

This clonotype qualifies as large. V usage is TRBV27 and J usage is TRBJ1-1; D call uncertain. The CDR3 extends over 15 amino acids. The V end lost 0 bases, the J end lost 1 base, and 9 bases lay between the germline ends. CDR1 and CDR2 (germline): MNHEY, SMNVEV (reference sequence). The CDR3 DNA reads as TGTGCCAGCAGTTTATCACGGGCGGAGAACACTGAAGCTTTCTTT. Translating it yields CASSLSRAENTEAFF.